These 10 T cell receptor beta chains came from one sample sequenced in a study of response to subunit inactivated influenza vaccine. TCRdb re-derived calls from the RT-PCR reads in MiXCR, one entry per CDR3 protein. The sample includes about 650,000 distinct CDR3 sequences, roughly 15% seen only once; the top ten take 6% to 9.5%. This specimen consisted of PBMCs from blood, obtained around 14 days before vaccination. The source of these receptors is a man over 45 who received an inactivated influenza vaccine.

This chain links TRBV20-1 with TRBJ2-1; 7 bases are shared with TRBD2. The CDR3 sequence is 12 residues long. V dropped 6 bases and J dropped 13; count of bases not matched to a gene: 12. CDR1 DFQATT and CDR2 SNEGSKA come from the germline V gene (reference sequence). Here the CDR3 reads CSADRETSLQFF. CDR3 sequence (DNA): TGCAGTGCCGACCGCGAGACTAGCTTACAGTTCTTC.

This clonotype was observed at least ten times. The CDR3 DNA is TGTGCCAGCCTCAAGCCCGACGGTGAGCAGTTCTTC. Amino acids: CASLKPDGEQFF. The chain carries TRBV7-9 and TRBJ2-1; D remains unclear. Germline CDR1 reads SEHNR; CDR2 reads FQNEAQ (reference sequence). The V end was cut by 8 bases, the J end by 9 bases, with 14 bases between. The CDR3 is 12 residues long.

This chain joins TRBV7-2 and TRBJ2-2; TRBD1 matches at 7 bases. Germline V gives CDR1 SGHTA, CDR2 FQGNSA. CDR3 length: 16 amino acids. J lost 6 bases, V lost 6 bases, and 13 bases had no gene match. The CDR3 DNA reads TGTGCCAGCAGGCTAAGAGTGACAGGGCACCCCGGGGAGCTGTTTTTT. Protein: CASRLRVTGHPGELFF.

This clonotype was seen only a few times. The CDR3 here is CASSPMRSPLHF. For the CDR3, the DNA is TGTGCCAGCAGCCCTATGCGGTCACCCCTCCACTTT. J is TRBJ1-6 and V is TRBV12-3 or TRBV12-4; no reliable D call. V lost 6 bases and J 10 bases, leaving 10 bases between the germline ends. This CDR3 contains 12 residues.

This clonotype turned up a few times. The chain links TRBV4-3 to TRBJ2-1, with D unclear. This CDR3 has 13 amino acids. The V gene lost 1 base and the J gene lost 10 bases, with 11 bases spanning the gap. The germline CDR1 and CDR2 sequences are LGHNA and YSLEER. The CDR3 reads CASSQAGNGEQFF. The DNA for the CDR3 is TGCGCCAGCAGCCAAGCCGGAAACGGGGAGCAGTTCTTC.

This clonotype was seen a few times. At one end, the junction sequence differs from germline, possibly due to a read error. The chain links TRBV18 to TRBJ1-1; a weak D match, TRBD1 (6 bases). Germline CDR1 and CDR2: KGHSH and LQKENI. The CDR3 loop spans 13 amino acids. DNA for the CDR3: TGTGCCAGCTCAGGGGGCGCGGGCACTGAAGTTTTCTTT. Encoded protein: CASSGGAGTEVFF.

The chain couples TRBV20-1 to TRBJ2-1, with 10 bases matching TRBD2. The CDR3 runs 14 residues. After removal of 5 bases from V and 4 bases from J, the junction contained 5 bases not matched to a gene. From germline, CDR1 is DFQATT and CDR2 SNEGSKA (reference sequence). For the CDR3, the DNA is TGCAGTGCTGCTAGCGGGAGTAGGTACAATGAGCAGTTCTTC. Translation: CSAASGSRYNEQFF.

Many counts were recorded for this clonotype. The chain has TRBV5-1 and TRBJ1-1; D is unresolved. CDR1 is SGHRS, CDR2 YFSETQ, per germline. V was clipped by 2 bases and J by 0 bases, with 11 bases between them. The CDR3 is 15 amino acids. The CDR3 reads CASSFDPAVNTEAFF. The CDR3 DNA reads TGCGCCAGCAGCTTTGACCCCGCAGTGAACACTGAAGCTTTCTTT. Complete variable domain (other parts from reference TRBV5-1 and TRBJ1-1): KAGVTQTPRYLIKTRGQQVTLSCSPISGHRSVSWYQQTPGQGLQFLFEYFSETQRNKGNFPGRFSGRQFSNSRSEMNVSTLELGDSALYLCASSFDPAVNTEAFFGQGTRLTVV.

Only a few counts were recorded for this clonotype. This chain joins TRBV6-2 or TRBV6-3 and TRBJ1-2; D not certain. The CDR3 sequence is 14 residues long. Trimming left V 0 bases short and J 2 bases short, with 7 bases between. CDR1 is MNHEY, CDR2 SVGEGT, per germline. The CDR3 sequence is CASSYSARNYGYTF. The CDR3 DNA sequence: TGTGCCAGCAGTTACTCCGCAAGGAACTATGGCTACACCTTC.

There are a few counts of this clonotype. The chain employs TRBV6-1 and TRBJ1-1; 9 bases align to TRBD1. V trimming: 6 bases; J trimming: 2 bases; junction bases outside the gene matches: 10. The V gene's germline CDR1 is MNHNS and CDR2 SASEGT. There are 16 residues in the CDR3. The CDR3 loop is CASRDWGTGPNTEAFF. In nucleotides, the CDR3 is TGTGCCAGCAGGGACTGGGGGACAGGGCCCAACACTGAAGCTTTCTTT.